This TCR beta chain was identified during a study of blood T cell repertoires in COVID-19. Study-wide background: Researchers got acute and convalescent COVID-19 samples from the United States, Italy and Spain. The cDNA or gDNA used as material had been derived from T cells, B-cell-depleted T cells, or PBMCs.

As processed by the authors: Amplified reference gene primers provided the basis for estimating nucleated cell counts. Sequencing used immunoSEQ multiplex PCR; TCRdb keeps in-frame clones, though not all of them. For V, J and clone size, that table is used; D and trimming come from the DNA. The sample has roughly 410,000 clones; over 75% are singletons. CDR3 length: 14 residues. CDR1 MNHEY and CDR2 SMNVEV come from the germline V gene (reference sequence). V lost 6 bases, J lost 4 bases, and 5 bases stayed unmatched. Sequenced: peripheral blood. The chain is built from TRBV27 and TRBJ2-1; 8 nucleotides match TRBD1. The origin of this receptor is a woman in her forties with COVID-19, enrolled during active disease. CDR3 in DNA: TGTGCCAGCAGCCCGGACAGGGCATACAATGAGCAGTTCTTC. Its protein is CASSPDRAYNEQFF.